Presented here are 27 T cell receptor beta chains from one specimen sequenced in a study of blood T cell repertoires in COVID-19 (dated by TCRdb to the early 2020s). The library relied on the immunoSEQ multiplex PCR assay. Entries here come from immuneACCESS through TCRdb and include only in-frame sequences with V and J called. Some clones fail to appear in such tables; in the studies checked, an unresolved V gene covers under half of the shortfall, and the cause of the remainder is unknown. The sample includes about 160,000 clones, with about 88% observed a single time. More than 5% of the sample is in the top ten clones. Source material: peripheral blood. The source of these receptors is a woman in her 50s with COVID-19, enrolled during active disease.

This chain links TRBV7-2 with TRBJ2-3; 8 bases map to TRBD2. This CDR3 contains 17 residues. Germline loops: CDR1 SGHTA, CDR2 FQGNSA. Losses at the gene ends were 2 bases for V and 5 bases for J; bases not matched to a gene: 12. CDR3 nucleotide sequence: TGTGCCAGCAGCTTACTTTCCAGCGGGGGTTCCGGAGATACGCAGTATTTT. Residues: CASSLLSSGGSGDTQYF. Combining the CDR3 with reference TRBV7-2 and TRBJ2-3 gives the whole variable domain GAGVSQSPSNKVTEKGKDVELRCDPISGHTALYWYRQSLGQGLEFLIYFQGNSAPDKSGLPSDRFSAERTGGSVSTLTIQRTQQEDSAVYLCASSLLSSGGSGDTQYFGPGTRLTVL.

This rearrangement joins TRBV6-6 to TRBJ1-1; D not certain. The CDR3 consists of 14 residues. Trimming shortened V by 2 bases and J by 2 bases, and 9 bases separated the two germline ends. Germline loops: CDR1 MNHNY, CDR2 SVGAGI (reference sequence). This CDR3 is CASSYIGSNTEAFF. The DNA for the CDR3 is TGTGCCAGCAGTTACATTGGCAGTAACACTGAAGCTTTCTTT.

This clone was picked up one time. The chain is built from TRBV19 and TRBJ2-1; weak D call: TRBD1 (6 bases). The CDR3 has 15 amino acids. CDR1 and CDR2 (germline): LNHDA, SQIVND (reference sequence). V lost 5 bases and J 7 bases, leaving 18 bases between the germline ends. CDR3 residues: CASSLRGEGSNEQFF. CDR3 in DNA: TGTGCCAGTAGTCTCAGGGGAGAGGGGTCAAATGAGCAGTTCTTC. The whole variable domain, filled in from reference TRBV19 and TRBJ2-1, reads DGGITQSPKYLFRKEGQNVTLSCEQNLNHDAMYWYRQDPGQGLRLIYYSQIVNDFQKGDIAEGYSVSREKKESFPLTVTSAQKNPTAFYLCASSLRGEGSNEQFFGPGTRLTVL.

In its sample, this clone was seen a few times. V usage is TRBV6-5 and J usage is TRBJ2-7, with 8 nucleotides matching TRBD1. The germline gives CDR1 MNHEY, CDR2 SVGAGI. This CDR3 has 15 amino acids. Losses at the gene ends were 2 bases for V and 5 bases for J; bases not matched to a gene: 8. The CDR3 protein is CASSYNSRGRDEQYF. CDR3 bases: TGTGCCAGCAGTTACAATAGCAGGGGGCGGGACGAGCAGTACTTC.

The chain recombines TRBV7-3 with TRBJ2-2; no clear D. V shed 5 bases and J shed 5 bases, with 9 bases lying between them. CDR1 and CDR2 (germline): SGHTA, FQGTGA. This CDR3 contains 13 residues. Written as DNA, the CDR3 is TGTGCCAGCAGCCCCGACTCGACCGGGGAGCTGTTTTTT. Its translation is CASSPDSTGELFF.

This CDR3 reads CASHVGGDYGYTF. The CDR3 DNA reads as TGTGCCAGTCACGTAGGAGGGGACTATGGCTACACCTTC. V gene TRBV5-6 combines with J gene TRBJ1-2, with D perhaps TRBD1 (5 bases). The germline CDR1 and CDR2 sequences are SGHDT and YYEEEE. The CDR3 extends over 13 amino acids. The V and J ends lost 8 bases and 3 bases respectively, with 14 bases between them.

A single count supports this clone. This sequence joins TRBV11-2 and TRBJ2-2, with 8 bases fitting TRBD2. Germline CDR1 is SGHAT and CDR2 is FQNNGV. Germline trimming cut 5 bases from V and 0 bases from J; bases unmatched to any gene: 5. This CDR3 spans 16 amino acids. This chain's CDR3 is CASSRGGFANTGELFF. The CDR3 nucleotides are TGTGCCAGCAGCCGGGGGGGGTTCGCGAACACCGGGGAGCTGTTTTTT.

This chain connects TRBV9 to TRBJ1-2; tentative D call: TRBD1 (6 bases). Trimming left V 3 bases short and J 8 bases short, with 14 bases between. In germline, CDR1 is SGDLS, CDR2 YYNGEE. This CDR3 region has 13 residues. CDR3 residues: CASSATQGDGYTF. In DNA, the CDR3 is TGTGCCAGCAGCGCTACACAGGGAGACGGCTACACCTTC.

A word on this clone: The same CDR3 also results from other DNA sequences found in this sample. This sequence joins TRBV7-2 and TRBJ2-7; TRBD1 agrees at 8 bases. The germline V gene has CDR1 SGHTA and CDR2 FQGNSA. After removal of 5 bases from V and 3 bases from J, the junction contained 6 bases not matched to a gene. The CDR3 length is 14 residues. CDR3 nucleotides: TGTGCCAGCAGCCCCCCCGGACAGGGCTACGAGCAGTACTTC. Translation: CASSPPGQGYEQYF.

The J gene is TRBJ1-1, the V gene TRBV13, with TRBD1 matching 12 bases. The CDR3 runs 18 residues. Looked up from germline, CDR1 is PRHDT and CDR2 is FYEKMQ (reference sequence). V trimming: 4 bases; J trimming: 4 bases; junction bases outside the gene matches: 13. CDR3: CASSSYRDRGLEGTEAFF. CDR3 bases: TGTGCCAGCAGCTCATACCGGGACAGGGGGCTTGAGGGCACTGAAGCTTTCTTT.

The chain has TRBV6-1 and TRBJ1-5; D gene unclear. Germline V gives CDR1 MNHNS, CDR2 SASEGT. V was trimmed by 0 bases and J by 0 bases, leaving 12 bases between them. CDR3 length: 17 residues. This CDR3 reads CASSEARNTFSNQPQHF. CDR3 in DNA: TGTGCCAGCAGTGAAGCCCGTAACACCTTTAGCAATCAGCCCCAGCATTTT.

This chain uses TRBV7-3 with TRBJ2-3, with D perhaps TRBD2 (7 bases). Trimming took off 1 base at V and 1 base at J, with 12 bases between the two ends. The CDR3 sequence is 16 residues long. Germline V gives CDR1 SGHTA, CDR2 FQGTGA. CDR3 residues: CASSLNTGGGTDTQYF. The DNA of the CDR3 is TGTGCCAGCAGCTTAAATACGGGGGGCGGCACAGATACGCAGTATTTT.

The chain has TRBV3-1 (or the pseudogene TRBV3-2) and TRBJ2-1; D gene ambiguous. V dropped 0 bases and J dropped 13 bases, with 13 bases sitting between them. The length of the CDR3 is 13 residues. Per germline, CDR1 LGHDT and CDR2 YNNKEL (reference sequence). DNA of the CDR3: TGTGCCAGCAGCCAAGATGTAGAGCGAATACAGTTCTTC. Translating it yields CASSQDVERIQFF.

The chain links TRBV6-5 to TRBJ2-1; 11 bases are shared with TRBD2. The J segment lost 6 bases and the V segment lost 7 bases, leaving 5 bases of the junction unmatched. This CDR3 contains 14 residues. Germline CDR1 reads MNHEY; CDR2 reads SVGAGI. Written as DNA, the CDR3 is TGTGCCAGCACGGTAGCGGGGGGGGGCAATGAGCAGTTCTTC. This codes for CASTVAGGGNEQFF.

This sequence joins TRBV7-6 and TRBJ2-1, with 12 positions matching TRBD2. This CDR3 is 17 amino acids long. Germline loops: CDR1 SGHVS, CDR2 FNYEAQ. Trimming took 5 bases from V and 0 from J; bases not matched to a gene: 5. The CDR3 DNA reads as TGTGCCAGCAGCCCACGGACTAGCGGGGTCTCCTACAATGAGCAGTTCTTC. This gives the protein CASSPRTSGVSYNEQFF. The full variable domain, with the rest looked up from reference TRBV7-6 and TRBJ2-1, is GAGVSQSPRYKVTKRGQDVALRCDPISGHVSLYWYRQALGQGPEFLTYFNYEAQQDKSGLPNDRFSAERPEGSISTLTIQRTEQRDSAMYRCASSPRTSGVSYNEQFFGPGTRLTVL.

The rearrangement uses TRBV6-2 or TRBV6-3 and TRBJ2-7; a possible D gene is TRBD1 (5 bases). The CDR3 is 15 amino acids. The germline gives CDR1 MNHEY, CDR2 SVGEGT. V lost 0 bases and J 4 bases, leaving 13 bases between the germline ends. The CDR3 loop reads CASSYSDRAGYEQYF. The CDR3, as DNA: TGTGCCAGCAGTTACTCCGACAGAGCCGGATACGAGCAGTACTTC.

The chain couples TRBV6-1 to TRBJ2-7, with a weak D call TRBD1 (6 bases). Trimming shortened V by 4 bases and J by 4 bases, and 20 bases separated the two germline ends. The CDR3 runs 16 residues. The germline V gene has CDR1 MNHNS and CDR2 SASEGT. CDR3 protein: CASSAPDRDKTYEQYF. The CDR3 DNA follows: TGTGCCAGCAGTGCGCCCGACCGGGACAAGACGTACGAGCAGTACTTC.

The rearrangement uses TRBV24-1 and TRBJ1-2; D unresolved. Germline V CDR1 and CDR2: KGHDR, SFDVKD. The CDR3 runs 14 residues. Trimming pared 4 bases from V and 1 base from J, leaving 9 bases between. CDR3 DNA: TGTGCCACCAGTGACCGGACTCATAACTATGGCTACACCTTC. Protein sequence: CATSDRTHNYGYTF.

The J gene is TRBJ2-3, the V gene TRBV18, with a tentative D call TRBD1 (6 bases). V gave up 5 bases and J gave up 0 bases, with 12 bases separating them. This CDR3 comprises 15 residues. The germline CDR1 and CDR2 sequences are KGHSH and LQKENI. CDR3 DNA: TGTGCCAGCTCAGCGTCAGGGGTCAGCACAGATACGCAGTATTTT. It yields the protein CASSASGVSTDTQYF.

In DNA, the CDR3 is TGTGCCTGGAGTGTATCTCGGACTAGCGGGGTCACAGATACGCAGTATTTT. Translation: CAWSVSRTSGVTDTQYF. The chain recombines TRBV30 with TRBJ2-3; TRBD2 aligns across 12 bases. The CDR3 length is 17 residues. V was clipped by 0 bases and J by 2 bases; unmatched bases: 6. CDR1 is GTSNPN, CDR2 SVGIG, per germline (reference sequence).

About this clone itself: This same CDR3 is encoded by further DNA sequences in the sample. This CDR3 is CASSLGTGAGYTF. CDR3 DNA: TGTGCCAGCAGTTTAGGGACAGGGGCAGGCTACACCTTC. The chain joins TRBV12-3 or TRBV12-4 to TRBJ1-2; TRBD1 aligns across 9 bases. This CDR3 is built from 13 residues. V dropped 1 base and J dropped 8; count of bases not matched to a gene: 2.

V is TRBV7-2 and J is TRBJ2-3; 8 bases match TRBD2. This CDR3 has 15 amino acids. Germline V gives CDR1 SGHTA, CDR2 FQGNSA. V trimming: 4 bases; J trimming: 1 base; junction bases outside the gene matches: 4. CDR3 in amino acids: CASSWRGDGTDTQYF. The CDR3 bases are TGTGCCAGCAGCTGGCGGGGGGATGGCACAGATACGCAGTATTTT.

This chain uses TRBV19 with TRBJ1-3, with TRBD1 matching over 12 bases. This CDR3 is 16 amino acids long. Germline assignment: CDR1 LNHDA and CDR2 SQIVND (reference sequence). Trimming took 5 bases from V and 4 from J; bases not matched to a gene: 6. The CDR3: CASSAGQGALGNTIYF. DNA of the CDR3: TGTGCCAGTAGTGCGGGACAGGGGGCGCTGGGAAACACCATATATTTT.

This chain connects TRBV19 to TRBJ1-5, with 7 nucleotides matching TRBD1. Trimming removed 5 bases from V and 3 bases from J; junction bases left unmatched: 7. CDR3 length: 15 amino acids. CDR1 is LNHDA and CDR2 is SQIVND in the germline V gene (reference sequence). For the CDR3, the DNA is TGTGCCAGTAGTGAGGGACAGTTATACAATCAGCCCCAGCATTTT. It specifies CASSEGQLYNQPQHF. Filled out from reference TRBV19 and TRBJ1-5, the complete variable domain reads DGGITQSPKYLFRKEGQNVTLSCEQNLNHDAMYWYRQDPGQGLRLIYYSQIVNDFQKGDIAEGYSVSREKKESFPLTVTSAQKNPTAFYLCASSEGQLYNQPQHFGDGTRLSIL.

The V gene is TRBV30, the J gene TRBJ2-5; 8 bases align to TRBD2. CDR1 and CDR2 from the germline V gene are GTSNPN and SVGIG (reference sequence). The ends lost 3 bases at V and 3 bases at J; junction bases unmatched: 3. The CDR3 is 13 amino acids. CDR3 region: CAWSGGGKETQYF. The CDR3 coding sequence is TGTGCCTGGAGCGGGGGGGGAAAAGAGACCCAGTACTTC.

The V gene is TRBV3-1 (or the pseudogene TRBV3-2), the J gene TRBJ1-4; TRBD1 aligns across 7 bases. V trimming: 4 bases; J trimming: 5 bases; junction bases outside the gene matches: 4. The germline CDR1 and CDR2 sequences are LGHDT and YNNKEL (reference sequence). The CDR3 is made up of 14 amino acids. This chain's CDR3 is CASSPSTGNEKLFF. The DNA for the CDR3 is TGTGCCAGCAGCCCGTCGACAGGGAATGAAAAACTGTTTTTT.

The chain combines TRBV7-2 with TRBJ2-3; weak D call: TRBD1 (6 bases). The CDR3 covers 13 residues. V lost 7 bases and J lost 2, with 10 bases in between. Germline V gene data show CDR1 as SGHTA and CDR2 as FQGNSA. The chain's CDR3 is CASTGQYTDTQYF. The CDR3 bases are TGTGCCAGCACCGGACAGTACACAGATACGCAGTATTTT.